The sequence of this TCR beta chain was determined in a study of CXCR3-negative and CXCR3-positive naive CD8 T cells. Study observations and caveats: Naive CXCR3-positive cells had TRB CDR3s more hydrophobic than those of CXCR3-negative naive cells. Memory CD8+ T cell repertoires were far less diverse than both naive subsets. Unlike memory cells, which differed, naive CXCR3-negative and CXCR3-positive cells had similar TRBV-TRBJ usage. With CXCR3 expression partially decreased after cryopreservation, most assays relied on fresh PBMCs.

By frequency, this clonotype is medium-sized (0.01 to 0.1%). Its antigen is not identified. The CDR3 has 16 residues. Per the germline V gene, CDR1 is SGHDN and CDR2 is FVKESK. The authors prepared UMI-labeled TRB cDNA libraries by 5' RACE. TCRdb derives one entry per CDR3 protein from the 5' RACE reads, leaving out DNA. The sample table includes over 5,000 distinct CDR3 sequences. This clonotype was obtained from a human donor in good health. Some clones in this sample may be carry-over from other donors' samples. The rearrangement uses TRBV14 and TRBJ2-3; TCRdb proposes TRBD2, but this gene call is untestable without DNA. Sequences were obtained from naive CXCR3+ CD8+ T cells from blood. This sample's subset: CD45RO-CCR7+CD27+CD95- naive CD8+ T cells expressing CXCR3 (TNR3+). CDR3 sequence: CASSQDVGRASDTQYF.